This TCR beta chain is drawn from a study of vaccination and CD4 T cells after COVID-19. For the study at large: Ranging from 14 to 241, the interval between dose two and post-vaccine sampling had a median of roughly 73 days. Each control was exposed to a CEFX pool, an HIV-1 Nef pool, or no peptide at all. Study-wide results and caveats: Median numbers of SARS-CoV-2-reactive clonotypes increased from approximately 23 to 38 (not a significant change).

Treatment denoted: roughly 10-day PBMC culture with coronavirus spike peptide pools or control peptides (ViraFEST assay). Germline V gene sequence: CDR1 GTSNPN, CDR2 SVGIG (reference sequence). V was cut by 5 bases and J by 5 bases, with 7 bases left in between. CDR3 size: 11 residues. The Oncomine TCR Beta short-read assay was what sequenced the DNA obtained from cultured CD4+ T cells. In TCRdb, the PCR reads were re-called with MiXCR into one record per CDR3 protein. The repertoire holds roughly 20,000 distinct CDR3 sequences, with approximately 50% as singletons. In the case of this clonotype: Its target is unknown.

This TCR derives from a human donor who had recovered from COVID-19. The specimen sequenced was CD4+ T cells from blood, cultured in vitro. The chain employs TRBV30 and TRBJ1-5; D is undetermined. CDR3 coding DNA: TGTGCCTGGGGGCACGATCAGCCCCAGCATTTT. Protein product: CAWGHDQPQHF.